Listed below are T cell receptor beta chains from one sample, sequenced in a study of blood T cell repertoires in COVID-19. Method: immunoSEQ multiplex PCR; TCRdb's copy keeps in-frame clones and lacks some. This table holds tens of thousands of clones, 75% to 85% found once. The sample comprised peripheral blood. The receptors stem from a man in his 60s with acute or convalescent COVID-19. CDR3s include the opening cysteine and the closing phenylalanine or tryptophan. D genes are given only for firm matches. Clone size is shown for a subset of rows, as once, few, many or a class of expanded clone.

v_call	clone_size	j_call	d_call	cdr3_nt	cdr3_aa
TRBV19	.	TRBJ2-5	.	TGTGCCAGTAGTGGGTGGGCGAGGGGAGGAGAGACCCAGTACTTC	CASSGWARGGETQYF
TRBV25-1	.	TRBJ1-6	.	TGTGCCAGCAGTTCGGGGATCTCCTATAATTCACCCCTCCACTTT	CASSSGISYNSPLHF
TRBV7-3	.	TRBJ1-2	.	TGTGCCAGCAGCTTAGGGTGGGGCAGGGAGGCAGAAGGCTACACCTTC	CASSLGWGREAEGYTF
TRBV12-3/TRBV12-4	.	TRBJ2-7	.	TGTGCCAGCAGTTCCCACGGCTACGAGCAGTACTTC	CASSSHGYEQYF
TRBV5-4	once	TRBJ2-3	.	TGTGCCAGCAGCTGGGGGACTGGTGCAGATACGCAGTATTTT	CASSWGTGADTQYF
TRBV29-1	.	TRBJ1-1	.	TGCAGCGCCACCTGGGGAGGGGACACTGAAGCTTTCTTT	CSATWGGDTEAFF
TRBV7-9	.	TRBJ2-2	TRBD1	TGTGCCAGCAGCCCCCTGACAGGGGGATACACCGGGGAGCTGTTTTTT	CASSPLTGGYTGELFF
TRBV5-1	.	TRBJ2-5	TRBD2	TGCGCCAGCAGCTCTGGACTAGCGGGGAAGGAGACCCAGTACTTC	CASSSGLAGKETQYF
TRBV4-1	.	TRBJ2-5	.	TGCGCCAGCAGCGGCGTGGGGGCGGGGACCCAGTACTTC	CASSGVGAGTQYF
TRBV11-2	.	TRBJ2-1	.	TGTGCCAGCCTCGGGGTAGGGGCAGGGGCCCACAATGAGCAGTTCTTC	CASLGVGAGAHNEQFF
TRBV11-2	.	TRBJ1-4	TRBD1	TGTGCCAGCAGCTTAGGATTCGGTAGGGGGCGGACTAATGAAAAACTGTTTTTT	CASSLGFGRGRTNEKLFF
TRBV3-1/TRBV3-2	few	TRBJ2-5	TRBD1	TGTGCCAGCAGAACCGGGACAGGGGGGGGACCTTCCAAAGAGACCCAGTACTTC	CASRTGTGGGPSKETQYF
TRBV5-1	few	TRBJ1-6	.	TGCGCCAGCAGCTTGACAGGGTCGGTCGATTCACCCCTCCACTTT	CASSLTGSVDSPLHF
TRBV6-5	.	TRBJ2-7	.	TGTGCCAGTGGACAAAACTACGAGCAGTACTTC	CASGQNYEQYF
TRBV27	.	TRBJ2-7	.	TGTGCCAGCAGAGGAGTCAACTCCTACGAGCAGTACTTC	CASRGVNSYEQYF
TRBV3-1/TRBV3-2	.	TRBJ1-3	.	TGTGCCAGCAGCCTGACAGTCTCTGGAAACACCATATATTTT	CASSLTVSGNTIYF
TRBV20-1	once	TRBJ2-2	.	TGCAGTGCTAGTCGACACGGGGGCACCGGGGAGCTGTTTTTT	CSASRHGGTGELFF
TRBV5-5	.	TRBJ2-2	TRBD1	TGTGCCAGCAGCTTGGAGACAGGGTACACCGGGGAGCTGTTTTTT	CASSLETGYTGELFF
TRBV7-9	.	TRBJ2-1	TRBD2	TGTGCCAGCAGCGCGACTAGCGGGGGGGTTATTGAGCAGTTCTTC	CASSATSGGVIEQFF
TRBV27	.	TRBJ2-2	.	TGTGCCAGCAGTTACAGGGACGACGGGGAGCTGTTTTTT	CASSYRDDGELFF
TRBV3-1/TRBV3-2	.	TRBJ2-3	.	TGTGCCAGCAGCCAAGATCCGATCTTGTCTAGCGGCACAGATACGCAGTATTTT	CASSQDPILSSGTDTQYF
TRBV3-1/TRBV3-2	.	TRBJ2-3	TRBD1	TGTGCCAGCAGCCGCGGACAGGACCGCACAGATACGCAGTATTTT	CASSRGQDRTDTQYF
TRBV15	.	TRBJ1-2	.	TGTGCCACCAGCAGAGAGGGGGGAGCTAACTATGGCTACACCTTC	CATSREGGANYGYTF
TRBV7-2	.	TRBJ2-1	TRBD2	TGTGCCAGGATCCTAGCGGGGGGAATTAATGAGCAGTTCTTC	CARILAGGINEQFF
TRBV6-1	.	TRBJ2-5	.	TGTGCCAGCAGTGAAATCAGGGGCCCCAGAGAGACCCAGTACTTC	CASSEIRGPRETQYF
TRBV5-1	once	TRBJ2-6	.	TGCGCCAGCAGCTTGGGAGGGACTGGGGCCAACGTCCTGACTTTC	CASSLGGTGANVLTF
TRBV11-2	.	TRBJ2-5	.	TGTGCCAGCAGCTTAGTCGGAGGGACGGAGACCCAGTACTTC	CASSLVGGTETQYF
TRBV9	.	TRBJ2-3	.	TGTGCCAGCAGCATAGATGCTAGCGAGGGAGGTACGCAGTATTTT	CASSIDASEGGTQYF
TRBV7-9	.	TRBJ1-3	TRBD1	TGTGCCAGCAGCTTATTGCTCCCGGACAGGAACCTTGGAAACACCATATATTTT	CASSLLLPDRNLGNTIYF
TRBV2	.	TRBJ2-5	.	TGTGCCAGCACGGCAGCGGAGACCCAGTACTTC	CASTAAETQYF
TRBV6-5	few	TRBJ2-7	TRBD2	TGTGCCAGCAGTTACCAAAGACTAGCCCACGAGCAGTACTTC	CASSYQRLAHEQYF
TRBV29-1	.	TRBJ1-2	.	TGCAGCGGGCAGACAGGCTATGGCTACACCTTC	CSGQTGYGYTF
TRBV25-1	.	TRBJ1-5	TRBD1	TGTGCCAGCAGTGATGAGGACAGGGGGGTACCTCAGCCCCAGCATTTT	CASSDEDRGVPQPQHF
TRBV19	.	TRBJ1-1	.	TGTGCCAGTAGTATAGCTGGGAGAAAAGCTTTCTTT	CASSIAGRKAFF
TRBV7-7	.	TRBJ2-2	TRBD2	TGTGCTAGCAGCTCATCTGGACTAGCGGGGGGGCCCTGGGCCGGGGAGCTGTTTTTT	CASSSSGLAGGPWAGELFF
TRBV28	.	TRBJ2-5	TRBD1	TGTGCCAGCAGCCGGGACAGGGGGTTCCAAGAGACCCAGTACTTC	CASSRDRGFQETQYF
TRBV6-1	.	TRBJ1-2	TRBD1	TGTGCCAGCAGTGAAGCGGGCAGGGGGCTTCCCTATGGCTACACCTTC	CASSEAGRGLPYGYTF
TRBV11-3	.	TRBJ2-4	.	TGTGCCAGCAGCATAAACGGGGAAAACATTCAGTACTTC	CASSINGENIQYF
TRBV11-2	.	TRBJ1-1	.	TGTGCCAGCAGCTTAGGTCGGGGGGCAAGCCAAATGAACACTGAAGCTTTCTTT	CASSLGRGASQMNTEAFF